The 20 T cell receptor beta chains presented below share a single source sample, sequenced in a study of blood T cells in healthy people across ages. Then a second PCR, running roughly 7 to 11 cycles, was carried out with a sample-barcoded 5' primer and a J-beta primer mix. Using its own MiXCR run on the 5' RACE reads, TCRdb lists one record per CDR3 protein. The table includes 750,000 to 950,000 distinct CDR3 sequences, roughly 24% detected once. These sequences were also reported in another study, on T cells of mothers and their children.

Sequenced input: blood. All receptors come from a boy aged 5-17 years in good health.

V usage is TRBV6-5 and J usage is TRBJ2-3; D is possibly TRBD2 (5 bases). Between the trimmed V and J ends, which lost 7 bases and 2 bases, there was a span of 19 bases. The CDR3 spans 16 residues. Germline CDR1 reads MNHEY; CDR2 reads SVGAGI. The CDR3 protein is CASKTSGVRDTDTQYF. The CDR3 nucleotides are TGTGCCAGCAAAACCTCCGGGGTCCGCGACACAGATACGCAGTATTTT.

The gene calls are TRBV29-1 and TRBJ1-2; D gene uncertain. Deletions cut 1 base from V and 2 bases from J, with 11 bases between. The CDR3 sequence is 14 residues long. Germline CDR1 reads SQVTM; CDR2 reads ANQGSEA. DNA of the CDR3: TGCAGCGTTGAAGGGCAGTATAAGAACTATGGCTACACCTTC. This encodes CSVEGQYKNYGYTF.

The table lists this clonotype with many counts. This sequence joins TRBV12-3 or TRBV12-4 and TRBJ1-5; perhaps TRBD1 as D (6 bases). The length of the CDR3 is 16 residues. Trimming shortened V by 6 bases and J by 4 bases, and 19 bases separated the two germline ends. Written as DNA, the CDR3 is TGTGCCAGCAGCCACCGGGGGGGGCACCAAAATCAGCCCCAGCATTTT. This encodes CASSHRGGHQNQPQHF.

The rearrangement links TRBV20-1 to TRBJ1-4; 12 nucleotides line up with TRBD1. Germline V lookup: CDR1 DFQATT, CDR2 SNEGSKA (reference sequence). This CDR3 has 13 residues. V dropped 4 bases and J dropped 11; count of bases not matched to a gene: 5. CDR3 loop: CSATWDRGRKLFF. The CDR3 coding sequence is TGCAGTGCTACTTGGGACAGGGGGCGGAAACTGTTTTTT.

This clonotype was observed a few times. The V gene is TRBV9, the J gene TRBJ1-4, with 8 bases matching TRBD1. CDR1 is SGDLS and CDR2 is YYNGEE in the germline V gene. V lost 2 bases and J lost 11; bases outside the gene matches: 8. This CDR3 region has 14 residues. CDR3 loop: CASSVTGVDSKLFF. The CDR3 DNA reads TGTGCCAGCAGCGTGACAGGGGTTGATTCGAAACTGTTTTTT.

The sample holds a few counts of this clonotype. The CDR3 spells CASSVQEGREKLFF. Here the CDR3 DNA reads TGTGCCAGCAGCGTACAGGAGGGGCGAGAAAAACTGTTTTTT. The chain links TRBV9 to TRBJ1-4, with a weak D call TRBD1 (5 bases). Germline V gene data show CDR1 as SGDLS and CDR2 as YYNGEE. V was pared by 1 base and J by 8 bases, with 12 bases between. The CDR3 is 14 amino acids.

This clonotype was picked up a small number of times. This chain's CDR3 is CASSSSRRNEKLFF. CDR3 DNA: TGTGCCAGCAGTTCCTCGCGCCGTAATGAAAAACTGTTTTTT. V is TRBV6-5 and J is TRBJ1-4; no reliable D call. Trimming removed 4 bases from V and 4 bases from J, with 10 bases in between. Per the germline V gene, CDR1 is MNHEY and CDR2 is SVGAGI. The CDR3 totals 14 residues.

V usage is TRBV24-1 and J usage is TRBJ2-1, with TRBD2 identical over 8 bases. Germline V gene sequence: CDR1 KGHDR, CDR2 SFDVKD. V was pared by 3 bases and J by 10 bases, with 10 bases of the junction left unmatched. The CDR3 is 15 amino acids. For the CDR3, the DNA is TGTGCCACCAGTGATCCCGGGGGTAGCGGGGACGAGCAGTTCTTC. It encodes CATSDPGGSGDEQFF.

This clonotype was counted a few times. This chain uses TRBV7-8 with TRBJ2-1, with no clear D. The germline gives CDR1 SGHVS, CDR2 FQNEAQ. The CDR3 is made up of 11 amino acids. Trimming left V 3 bases short and J 10 bases short, with 7 bases between. The CDR3 reads CASSFTEEQFF. CDR3 coding DNA: TGTGCCAGCAGCTTCACCGAGGAGCAGTTCTTC.

The rearrangement uses TRBV12-3 or TRBV12-4 and TRBJ2-3; D is ambiguous. The CDR3 runs to 17 residues. V was cut by 4 bases and J by 2 bases, with 19 bases left in between. Written as DNA, the CDR3 is TGTGCCAGCAGTTCCTCGGGCAGAGGCCTAATCACAGATACGCAGTATTTT. Encoded protein: CASSSSGRGLITDTQYF.

This rearrangement joins TRBV29-1 to TRBJ1-1; unclear D gene. Germline loops: CDR1 SQVTM, CDR2 ANQGSEA. This CDR3 is 13 amino acids long. V was cut by 5 bases and J by 0 bases, with 10 bases left in between. CDR3 amino acids: CSVNLNMNTEAFF. The CDR3 DNA sequence: TGCAGCGTTAATCTAAATATGAACACTGAAGCTTTCTTT.

There are a few counts of this clonotype. The rearrangement links TRBV4-1 to TRBJ1-1, with 9 positions matching TRBD1. The CDR3 length is 14 residues. The V and J ends lost 4 bases and 5 bases, in that order; junction bases with no gene match: 5. In germline, CDR1 is MGHRA, CDR2 YSYEKL. The CDR3 loop reads CASSRTTGGTEAFF. The CDR3 nucleotides read TGCGCCAGCAGCCGAACGACAGGGGGAACTGAAGCTTTCTTT.

This sequence joins TRBV20-1 and TRBJ2-5; tentative D call: TRBD1 (5 bases). V was pared by 0 bases and J by 5 bases, with 10 bases between. Germline CDR1 is DFQATT and CDR2 is SNEGSKA (reference sequence). The length of the CDR3 is 13 residues. CDR3 coding DNA: TGCAGTGCTAGAGATCCACAGGTGGAGACCCAGTACTTC. It yields the protein CSARDPQVETQYF.

The J gene is TRBJ2-3, the V gene TRBV12-3 or TRBV12-4, with TRBD2 identical over 11 bases. The CDR3 has 13 amino acids. The V gene end was trimmed by 6 bases and the J gene end by 7 bases; junction bases not matched to a gene: 3. The CDR3 DNA reads as TGTGCCAGCAGATCTAGCGGGGGGAATACGCAGTATTTT. As protein: CASRSSGGNTQYF.

This clonotype was seen many times. The V call is TRBV14, the J call TRBJ2-7, with D unclear. Per the germline V gene, CDR1 is SGHDN and CDR2 is FVKESK. This CDR3 contains 11 residues. Trimming removed 2 bases at V and 6 bases at J, with 5 bases between. The chain's CDR3 is CASSQFSEQYF. The CDR3 nucleotides are TGTGCCAGCAGCCAATTCTCCGAGCAGTACTTC.

This clonotype was seen ten or more times. This CDR3 reads CASSLYGGETQYF. For the CDR3, the DNA is TGCGCCAGCAGCTTGTACGGAGGAGAGACCCAGTACTTC. The chain links TRBV5-1 to TRBJ2-5; D may be TRBD2 (5 bases). The germline gives CDR1 SGHRS, CDR2 YFSETQ. Trimming pared 1 base from V and 4 bases from J, leaving 8 bases between. This CDR3 spans 13 amino acids. Drawing the rest from reference TRBV5-1 and TRBJ2-5, the complete variable domain is KAGVTQTPRYLIKTRGQQVTLSCSPISGHRSVSWYQQTPGQGLQFLFEYFSETQRNKGNFPGRFSGRQFSNSRSEMNVSTLELGDSALYLCASSLYGGETQYFGPGTRLLVL.

This clonotype was seen once. The chain uses TRBV27 and TRBJ2-3; D unclear. The germline CDR1 and CDR2 sequences are MNHEY and SMNVEV (reference sequence). The V gene lost 3 bases and the J gene lost 6 bases, with 13 bases spanning the gap. The CDR3 covers 14 residues. Here the CDR3 DNA reads TGTGCCAGCAGTTTGACCCTTGCTGTCGATACGCAGTATTTT. The encoded protein is CASSLTLAVDTQYF.

The sample holds one count of this clonotype. The CDR3 is CASSLADNPFDPGELFF. The CDR3 DNA sequence: TGTGCCAGCAGCTTAGCCGACAACCCCTTTGACCCCGGGGAGCTGTTTTTT. J is TRBJ2-2 and V is TRBV7-4; D not certain. V was cut by 0 bases and J by 6 bases, with 17 bases left in between. Germline CDR1 reads SGHVT; CDR2 reads SQSDAQ. There are 17 residues in the CDR3.

This clonotype was seen a few times. The V and J genes are TRBV6-5 and TRBJ1-5, with 7 positions matching TRBD1. Germline CDR1 is MNHEY and CDR2 is SVGAGI. The length of the CDR3 is 17 residues. Germline trimming cut 0 bases from V and 2 bases from J; bases unmatched to any gene: 7. The CDR3 is CASSYSMSGGGNQPQHF. The CDR3 coding sequence is TGTGCCAGCAGTTACTCGATGTCAGGGGGAGGCAATCAGCCCCAGCATTTT.

V and J are TRBV12-3 or TRBV12-4 and TRBJ2-5; possibly TRBD2 for D (6 bases). Trimming left V 6 bases short and J 5 bases short, with 19 bases between. CDR3 length equals 15 residues. The CDR3 DNA reads TGTGCCAGCAGGAGACCCGCGGGAATGGGGGAGACCCAGTACTTC. Translation: CASRRPAGMGETQYF.